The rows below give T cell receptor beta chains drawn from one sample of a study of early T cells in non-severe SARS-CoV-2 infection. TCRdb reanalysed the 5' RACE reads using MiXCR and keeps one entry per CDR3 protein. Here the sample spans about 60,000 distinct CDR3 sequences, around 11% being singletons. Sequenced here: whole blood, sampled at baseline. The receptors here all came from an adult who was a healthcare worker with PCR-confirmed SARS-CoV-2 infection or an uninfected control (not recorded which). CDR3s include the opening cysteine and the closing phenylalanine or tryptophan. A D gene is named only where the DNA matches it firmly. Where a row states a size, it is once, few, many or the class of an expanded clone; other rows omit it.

CDR3: CASKVSSGGRTDTQYF
DNA: TGTGCCAGTAAGGTTTCTAGCGGGGGCCGCACAGATACGCAGTATTTT
D: TRBD2
size: few
J: TRBJ2-3
V: TRBV19

CDR3: CSARKRTARMGYGYTF
DNA: TGCAGTGCTAGGAAAAGGACAGCCAGGATGGGCTATGGCTACACCTTC
D: -
size: -
J: TRBJ1-2
V: TRBV20-1

CDR3: CASSLGNRISNYGYTF
DNA: TGTGCCAGCAGCTTGGGGAACAGGATATCTAACTATGGCTACACCTTC
D: -
size: -
J: TRBJ1-2
V: TRBV11-2

CDR3: CASSPGGSDTQYF
DNA: TGTGCCAGCAGCCCGGGGGGTTCAGATACGCAGTATTTT
D: TRBD2
size: many
J: TRBJ2-3
V: TRBV12-3/TRBV12-4

CDR3: CASSLAGPKYNEQFF
DNA: TGTGCCAGCAGTTTGGCGGGACCCAAGTACAATGAGCAGTTCTTC
D: -
size: -
J: TRBJ2-1
V: TRBV27

CDR3: CASSLLGDVKNIQYF
DNA: TGTGCCAGTAGTCTGTTAGGGGATGTCAAAAACATTCAGTACTTC
D: -
size: few
J: TRBJ2-4
V: TRBV19

CDR3: CSATERGHGTDTQYF
DNA: TGCAGTGCTACCGAGCGGGGCCACGGGACAGATACGCAGTATTTT
D: TRBD2
size: -
J: TRBJ2-3
V: TRBV20-1

CDR3: CASSFDRATEAFF
DNA: TGTGCCAGCAGTTTCGACAGGGCCACTGAAGCTTTCTTT
D: TRBD1
size: -
J: TRBJ1-1
V: TRBV6-6

CDR3: CASSPQAATNEKLFF
DNA: TGTGCCAGCTCACCCCAGGCTGCAACTAATGAAAAACTGTTTTTT
D: -
size: many
J: TRBJ1-4
V: TRBV18

CDR3: CSARARPVGTMNTEAFF
DNA: TGCAGTGCTAGAGCCCGGCCGGTTGGCACCATGAACACTGAAGCTTTCTTT
D: -
size: many
J: TRBJ1-1
V: TRBV20-1

CDR3: CASSLNTDRLLDEQFF
DNA: TGTGCTAGCAGCTTGAATACGGACAGGCTATTAGATGAGCAGTTCTTC
D: TRBD1
size: many
J: TRBJ2-1
V: TRBV7-7

CDR3: CASSLSKDNEQFF
DNA: TGTGCCAGCAGTTTATCGAAAGACAATGAGCAGTTCTTC
D: -
size: many
J: TRBJ2-1
V: TRBV27